One and the same sample provided the 3 T cell receptor beta chains below, sequenced in a study of T cell repertoires in cytomegalovirus infection. One entry per CDR3 protein results from TCRdb running MiXCR on the reads. The table records hundreds of thousands of distinct CDR3 sequences, about 9.1% of them present only once. What was sequenced was PBMCs. The receptors here all came from a human donor in good health (CMV status not recorded). Some clones in this sample may be carry-over from other donors' samples.

In its sample, this clonotype was seen many times. The V and J genes are TRBV6-6 and TRBJ2-3; 9 bases line up with TRBD2. Per germline, CDR1 MNHNY and CDR2 SVGAGI (reference sequence). V was clipped by 4 bases and J by 5 bases; unmatched bases: 10. This CDR3 is built from 16 residues. CDR3 loop: CASSLRRGGAGDTQYF. The CDR3 coding sequence is TGTGCCAGCAGTTTGAGGCGCGGGGGGGCTGGAGATACGCAGTATTTT.

This clonotype was seen more than once but under ten times. The J gene is TRBJ2-5, the V gene TRBV18; D is perhaps TRBD2 (6 bases). The CDR3 runs to 15 residues. Trimming shortened V by 2 bases and J by 7 bases, and 17 bases separated the two germline ends. In germline, CDR1 is KGHSH, CDR2 LQKENI. The CDR3 DNA is TGTGCCAGCTCACCATCGGAGGGGTCCGGCGCGACCCAGTACTTC. Encoded protein: CASSPSEGSGATQYF.

The table lists this clonotype with many counts. This chain links TRBV14 with TRBJ2-3; tentative D call: TRBD1 (5 bases). V lost 2 bases, J lost 0 bases, and 6 bases lay in between. The CDR3 loop spans 14 amino acids. The germline gives CDR1 SGHDN, CDR2 FVKESK. The CDR3 coding sequence is TGTGCCAGCAGCCAAAGACAGAGCACAGATACGCAGTATTTT. Translation gives CASSQRQSTDTQYF.